This T cell receptor beta chain was profiled in a study of Tregs in tolerant kidney transplant recipients. The study, taken as a whole, reports: Activated donor B cell expansion appeared to reveal the most relevant donor-specific TCRbeta repertoire. No direct test of biological reproducibility was done here. Validation in larger populations is needed because few patients were studied.

CD4+CD25+CD127- Tregs, CD4+CD25- non-Tregs, CD4 and CD8 cells were sorted. Repertoires were generated with immunoSEQ multiplex PCR, while TCRdb's copy carries only in-frame clones and drops some. The sample lists some 240,000 clones; around 81% were seen once. This CDR3 is 16 amino acids long. Trimming left V 0 bases short and J 1 base short, with 12 bases between. CDR1 and CDR2 from the germline V gene are SGHRS and YFSETQ. Comment on this clone: Its cognate antigen is unknown.

Sample: CD4+ T cells from blood. This TCR came from a human donor in good health. The V gene is TRBV5-1, the J gene TRBJ2-3; D unresolved. The DNA for the CDR3 is TGCGCCAGCAGCTTGGGACGGCCCACACGCACAGATACGCAGTATTTT. The encoded protein is CASSLGRPTRTDTQYF.